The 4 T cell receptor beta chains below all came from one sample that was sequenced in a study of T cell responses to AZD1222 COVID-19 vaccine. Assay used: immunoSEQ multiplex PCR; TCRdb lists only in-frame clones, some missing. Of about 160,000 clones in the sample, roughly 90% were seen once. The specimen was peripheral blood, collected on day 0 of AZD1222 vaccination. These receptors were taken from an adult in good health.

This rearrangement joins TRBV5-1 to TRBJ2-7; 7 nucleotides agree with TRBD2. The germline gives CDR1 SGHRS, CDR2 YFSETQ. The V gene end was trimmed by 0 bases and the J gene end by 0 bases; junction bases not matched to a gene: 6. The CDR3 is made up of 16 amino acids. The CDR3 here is CASSLGYWEGSYEQYF. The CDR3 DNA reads TGCGCCAGCAGCTTGGGGTATTGGGAGGGCTCCTACGAGCAGTACTTC.

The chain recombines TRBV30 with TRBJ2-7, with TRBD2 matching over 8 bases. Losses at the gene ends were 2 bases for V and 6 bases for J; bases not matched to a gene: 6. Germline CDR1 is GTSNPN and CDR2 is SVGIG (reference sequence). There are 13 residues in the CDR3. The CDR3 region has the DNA TGTGCCTGGAGTTTACAGGGACTAGGCGAGCAGTACTTC. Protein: CAWSLQGLGEQYF.

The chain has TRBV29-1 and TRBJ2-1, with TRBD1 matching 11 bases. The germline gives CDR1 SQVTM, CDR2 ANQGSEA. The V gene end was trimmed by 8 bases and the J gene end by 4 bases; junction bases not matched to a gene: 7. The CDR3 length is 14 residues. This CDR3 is CSFDGDRGYNEQFF. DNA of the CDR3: TGCAGCTTCGACGGGGACAGGGGGTACAATGAGCAGTTCTTC.

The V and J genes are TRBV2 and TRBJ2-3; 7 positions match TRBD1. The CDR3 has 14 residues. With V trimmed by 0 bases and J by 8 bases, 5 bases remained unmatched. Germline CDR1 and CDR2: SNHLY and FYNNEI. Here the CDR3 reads CASSEAPAGGTQYF. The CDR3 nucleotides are TGTGCCAGCAGTGAAGCGCCCGCAGGGGGTACGCAGTATTTT.